This T cell receptor beta chain was recovered during a study of cytotoxic CD8 clonotypes in ibrutinib-treated CLL. Findings of the study overall: Circulating CD8+ T-cell counts were tracked by baseline clonality, which exceeded that of age-matched healthy donors. The clonality rise at ibrutinib response reflected private clonotype expansion.

Profiling relied on immunoSEQ multiplex PCR, and the TCRdb table lists in-frame clones only, not all of them. The data show 330,000 or so clones, over 55% seen once. Investigators sourced around 2 micrograms of genomic DNA from cryopreserved PBMCs for TCR beta libraries. The CDR3 spans 16 residues. Per germline, CDR1 SGHRS and CDR2 YFSETQ. V trimming: 3 bases; J trimming: 8 bases; junction bases outside the gene matches: 13. About this clone: The antigen remains unidentified.

This TCR was recovered from a human donor with chronic lymphocytic leukemia. The specimen comprised PBMCs, sampled after 36 months of ibrutinib treatment. This chain links TRBV5-1 with TRBJ2-4; 8 bases match TRBD1. CDR3 loop: CASSWQPGQAFDIQYF. The CDR3 DNA sequence: TGCGCCAGCAGCTGGCAACCGGGACAGGCATTTGACATTCAGTACTTC.